This T cell receptor beta chain was found in a study of blood T cell repertoires in COVID-19 (dated by TCRdb to the early 2020s). A note on the overall study: Samples from collaborators originated in the United States, Italy and Spain and spanned both the acute and convalescent phases of COVID-19. The material from the prospective study consisted of cDNA or gDNA derived from T cells, B-cell-depleted T cells, or PBMCs. The dataset comprised deeply sampled blood TCRbeta repertoires from subjects exposed to, actively infected with, or recovered from COVID-19. A freely available public database, intended as a resource for researchers studying the immune response to SARS-CoV-2, is where the repertoires were released. Samples came from the ongoing ImmuneRACE study (first 160 participants) plus 1,254 subjects from 6 global collaborators. The sample metadata nearly always contained a de-identified subject ID, COVID-19 status, age in years and sex. Where HLA class I and class II types were available, the types were taken from metadata supplied by the sample provider, not from assay-based typing.

One collaborating source in Seattle enrolled patients while the patients were actively infected and followed the patients over time throughout the course of disease. The collaborating institutions used their own protocols to collect whole blood in K2EDTA tubes. Collaborator samples were shipped for TCRbeta analysis as frozen whole blood, isolated PBMCs, or DNA extracted from either sample type. Broad study findings and their caveats: The amount of clinical and demographic metadata varied by source and participant and was provided uncurated.

The immunoSEQ Assay, a bias-controlled multiplex PCR, was used to amplify TCRbeta CDR3 regions from genomic DNA. From the authors' description of their analysis: The number of nucleated cells in each sample was estimated from the amplification of reference gene primers within the assay. To quantify the absolute abundance of each unique TCRbeta CDR3 rearrangement, sequence reads were collapsed and filtered. For each sample, productive Simpson clonality was calculated as the square root of Simpson's diversity index over productive rearrangements. TCRdb took over this immuneACCESS table, retaining in-frame rearrangements with V and J assigned. Such tables are incomplete; in checked studies, under half of the missing clones stem from an unresolved V gene, and the remainder is unexplained. The D gene and trimming were derived from the DNA, and the V and J assignments and clone size from that table. The sample includes about 220,000 clones, with 82% observed a single time. Of the sample, 5.2% falls within the top ten clones.

V loses 2 bases, J loses 0 bases, and the germline ends lie 16 bases apart. CDR1 LGHDT and CDR2 YNNKEL are derived from the germline V gene (reference sequence). From the cysteine up to the phenylalanine, the CDR3 has a length of 17 residues. Here the CDR3 DNA is all that survives: 51 bases in frame from base 1. As for this clone: Its recognized antigen is unknown. Nothing much larger sits one base from this clone, and base qualities are not available.

This sequence originates from a woman in her seventies with COVID-19, enrolled during active disease. The rearranged chain carries TRBV3-1 (or the pseudogene TRBV3-2) and TRBJ1-1; the best D guess is TRBD1, with 6 bases matching. Sequencing used peripheral blood. The CDR3: CASSQPRCRGVNTEAFF. The DNA sequence is as follows: TGTGCCAGCAGCCAACCCAGATGCAGGGGCGTGAACACTGAAGCTTTCTTT.